This record looks at one T cell receptor (beta chain) sequence and its context. Its specificity is not known. The sample comes from a study of shared clonotypes between healthy human individuals. Study-wide points: Non-shared clonotypes had lower generation probabilities than clonotypes shared by all four sorted-subset donors. The genetic and exposure-history diversity represented was limited by few donors.

Germline V gene data show CDR1 as MNHNY and CDR2 as SVGAGI (reference sequence). CDR3 length: 13 residues. Trimming removed 6 bases from V and 7 bases from J; junction bases left unmatched: 6. Libraries were prepared by immunoSEQ multiplex PCR; TCRdb keeps only in-frame clonotypes and omits some of them. The sample consists of roughly 1,000,000 clones, about four fifths of them appearing once. The chain recombines TRBV6-6 with TRBJ1-1; 9 nucleotides agree with TRBD1. The sequencing input was memory CD4+ T cells from PBMCs. Subset indicated: CD45RA-negative fraction. The clonotype originates from a man between 18 and 35 years old in good health. Some clones in this sample may be carry-over from other donors' samples. CDR3 bases: TGTGCCAGCAGCAAACAGGGGGCGATTGAAGCTTTCTTT. It yields the protein CASSKQGAIEAFF.